This TCR beta chain was retrieved from a study of cytomegalovirus exposure and HLA in healthy donors (dated by TCRdb to 2016 to 2017). At the level of the whole study: In an earlier analysis of fewer than 750 of the donors, under 300 Gb of sequence data and 117 million unique TCR beta sequences from about 179 million T cells were reported. Donor age, sex, ethnicity and CMV serostatus were collected together with the repertoire data. To decide whether each TCR beta V gene segment behaved as functional or pseudogenic, an earlier analysis of 587 of the donors relied on high-throughput TCR beta sequencing. All discovery cohort repertoires had been generated using a single sequencing platform. Of the roughly 410 genotyped donors, 70% to 90% were placed in the genetic ancestry cluster associated with self-reported Caucasian donors. An early release covering roughly 600 HLA-typed donors comprised roughly 300 gigabases of sequencing data and some 79 million unique TCR sequences. Because of strong linkage in the cohort, five DR-DQ haplotypes were treated as single units for association and clustering. Among around 400 genotyped donors of the cohort, an average of approximately 240,000 unique TCR beta nucleotide sequences was sequenced per donor, of which approximately 18% were non-productive. A later genetic analysis used genome-wide SNP genotypes for about three fifths of the roughly 700 donors, treating that subset as a discovery cohort. To predict cytomegalovirus infection status, the study combined high-throughput TCR immunosequencing, statistical association of individual TCRs with disease status, and machine learning. A separate validation cohort of approximately 120 different subjects was used in addition to the approximately 700-subject first cohort. Typing coverage differed by locus: A, B, C, DRB1 and DQB1 were typed in about 620-630 donors, DQA1 in about 500, DPA1 in roughly 590, and DPB1 in approximately 450. In a later analysis, previously published TCR beta repertoires from 600 to 850 donors were re-analyzed and high-resolution HLA genotyping was added so that TCR occurrence patterns could be studied. In the later analysis, no new phenotypic data were used to find candidate immune exposures; instead, reliance was placed on TCR beta sequences and their occurrence across donors. The study used immunosequencing to profile the T cell repertoires of more than 650 subjects and linked those repertoires to cytomegalovirus serostatus. The study aimed to test whether signatures of past pathogen exposure could be identified by cataloging public T cell receptors. Both class I and class II loci were covered by HLA typing, at four-digit resolution.

What the research found in general, with its limitations: In a later genetic analysis, a missense DCLRE1C variant was associated with V-gene and J-gene trimming of TCR beta chains, and the association was replicated in an independent cohort. According to a later analysis, parvovirus B19, influenza, CMV and Epstein-Barr virus appeared linked to several top co-occurrence clusters. A later analysis found that TCR association rates varied across HLA loci, with DRB1 alleles showing the most associated TCRs and HLA-C alleles the fewest. Roughly uniform sequencing depth across donors was assumed in presence/absence analyses, although this assumption may not hold. Compared with the approximately 710-donor mean, donors in an Asian-associated ancestry cluster had fewer N-insertions in productive TCRs, according to a later genetic analysis. In a later analysis, most CMV-associated TCR beta chains were found to appear HLA-restricted, with HLA associations seemingly driven largely by CMV exposure. In this cohort, only TCR beta chains were sequenced, and detectable features were limited by the absence of alpha or paired-chain data. A further reported finding was that TCR beta sequences accurately predicted the HLA-A and HLA-B alleles for most subjects in the first cohort. The study listed 150 to 200 TCR beta chains as associated with cytomegalovirus. While some public TCRs were present in many individuals, most TCR sequences turned up only very rarely across donors. A later analysis found that HLA-associated TCR beta chains were more clonally expanded and had lower generation probabilities than equally common non-associated chains. Because the 87-base-pair reads could not distinguish some IMGT-functional V segments, including TRBV6-2 and TRBV6-3, those segments were excluded. According to the authors, the approach could potentially be generalized to other disease states and immunological phenotypes. In vitro tests confirmed that a few of the cytomegalovirus-associated TCR beta chains recognize cytomegalovirus antigens. Because HLA typing was unavailable for some donors at each locus, only the typed subset was used in association tests. Immune exposure information for the cohort was limited to CMV serostatus. In an earlier analysis of some 550 of the donors, most TCR beta V segments were observed in productive rearrangements about 87% or about 30% of the time, broadly matching IMGT annotations. The classifier was reported to diagnose cytomegalovirus status with high specificity and sensitivity in both the original cohort and the validation cohort. A cluster of highly shared sequence variants was judged likely to represent a technical artifact of the sequencing pipeline. When HLA alleles, especially DR and DQ, strongly co-occurred, TCR associations were difficult to assign to individual alleles. Correlated functional status among segregating V segments might reflect linkage disequilibrium, but an unknown experimental factor could not be ruled out. In a later analysis, 16,951 TCR beta sequences were associated with specific HLA alleles at a false discovery rate of 0.05. The earlier analysis of some 540 of the donors excluded some 15 rarely observed V segments, including chromosome 9 orphons, because counts were too low.

The cohort consisted of approximately 670 healthy bone marrow donors. All cohort members were sampled while nominally healthy, although unrecorded immune exposures were likely present. The donor was CMV seronegative and was included in the group of 352 seronegative cohort members. Every donor gave a peripheral blood sample, and the peripheral blood mononuclear cells from that sample were used for TCR beta sequencing. The Qiagen DNeasy Blood Extraction Kit was used to extract genomic DNA from the blood cell samples. Only a few counts were recorded for this clone. Its antigen remains undetermined. No much larger clone is present one base from it, and per-base qualities are unavailable. The library was prepared using the immunoSEQ multiplex PCR assay. For the multiplex PCR, a mixture combining 60 forward primers for TCR Vbeta segments and 13 reverse primers for TCR Jbeta segments was used. The CDR3 region of rearranged TCR beta genes was amplified from genomic DNA by a multiplex PCR assay. On the Illumina HiSeq System, the amplified TCR beta libraries were sequenced as 87-base-pair reads. Regarding the original processing steps: A later analysis counted about 82 million unique TCR beta chains across the 666 repertoires, and around 12 million of these chains were shared by at least two donors. Raw reads were error-corrected and collapsed into unique sequences by a nearest-neighbor algorithm in which closely related sequences were merged to remove PCR and sequencing errors. CDR3 sequences were aligned to IMGT reference sequences to assign V, D and J gene segments. For a sequence to be retained, a match of at least six nucleotides was required to both a V gene segment and a J gene segment. Rearrangements were called productive when the CDR3 lacked stop codons and stayed in frame with V and J; all others were non-productive. Following IMGT convention, CDR3 was defined as the stretch from the second conserved V-encoded cysteine up to the conserved J-encoded phenylalanine. The earlier analysis of around 640 of the donors excluded sequences that lacked an unambiguous match to a single V gene segment. In an earlier analysis of several hundred of the donors, V segments were called functional above 56.7% productive rearrangements and were called segregating when the between-donor standard deviation exceeded 5%. To diagnose cytomegalovirus status from the catalog of TCR beta chain sequences, a statistical classification framework was built. In a later analysis, V and J genes were assigned by comparing TCR nucleotide sequences against IMGT/GENE-DB human TR gene sequences. A later analysis assigned CDR3 sequences and most-parsimonious VDJ recombination scenarios with the TCRdist pipeline. In a later analysis, each TCR beta chain was defined by its CDR3 amino acid sequence together with its V-gene family, and reads without a unique V-gene family were excluded. As a way to deal with suspected cross-contamination and a sequencing artifact, a later analysis dropped roughly 600 nucleotide sequences that were highly shared and had low generation probability. For each public chain, a later analysis derived a clonal expansion index from normalized ranks of inferred template counts within each repertoire. In a later analysis, generation probabilities were computed using a VDJ recombination model fitted to out-of-frame rearrangements, and the results were checked against IGoR. Hypergeometric tests were used in a later analysis to score TCR-TCR, TCR-HLA and TCR-CMV co-occurrence, with a repertoire-size bias correction applied to the TCR pairs. In a later analysis, false discovery rates were estimated by permuting HLA or CMV assignments 20 times. In a later analysis, co-occurring TCRs were grouped using DBSCAN, with TCRdist sequence similarity added in when clustering inside HLA-allele-positive subsets. For co-occurrence clustering, repertoires with fewer than 30,000 or more than 120,000 public chains were excluded, along with four to six repertoires with anomalous nucleotide sharing. TCRdb mirrors the immuneACCESS table, restricted to in-frame sequences. Some clones are absent from its copies; in checked studies, under half trace to an unresolved V gene, and the reason for the others is unknown. The V and J calls and clone size come from that table; D and trimming were worked out from the DNA. This sample gives 95,000 to 150,000 clones in total; around 80% of them show up just once. The ten largest clones represent under 2.5% of the sample.

The CDR3, from cysteine to phenylalanine, totals 14 residues. Only the CDR3 portion is preserved as DNA: 42 bases, with reading frame beginning at the first base. A distance of 9 bases separates the germline ends of V and J, which lose 2 bases and 1 base respectively. CDR1 and CDR2 were assigned from the germline V gene (reference sequence) as SGHNT and YYREEE. Recombination connected TRBV5-4 to TRBJ2-5; matching of 5 bases hints at TRBD2 as the D gene. Sequenced: PBMCs. The sequence was collected from a man aged 25-45 years in good health and CMV-seronegative. The CDR3 protein: CASSLNRGQETQYF. The nucleotides are TGTGCCAGCAGCTTAAACCGGGGCCAAGAGACCCAGTACTTC.